This T cell receptor beta chain was sequenced for a study of shared clonotypes between healthy human individuals. Study-level results: Clonotypes shared by all four sorted-subset donors had higher generation probabilities than non-shared clonotypes.

Generated by immunoSEQ multiplex PCR, the TCRdb table keeps only in-frame clones and is missing some. The data contain about 2.4 million clones, over 85% of them singletons. From germline, CDR1 is SGHRS and CDR2 YFSETQ. The CDR3 runs 14 residues. Every contributor of samples was a Caucasian grown-up residing in Nashville, Tennessee. A word on this clone: Its specificity is not known. One end of the junction fails to match germline, which may point to a read error.

The receptor was isolated from a man aged 18 to 30 in good health. Some clones in this sample may be carry-over from other donors' samples. The chain employs TRBV5-1 and TRBJ1-3; no reliable D call. Sequencing was performed on naive CD4+ T cells from PBMCs. Stated subset: CD45RA+ positively selected. In DNA, the CDR3 is TGCGCCAGCAGCTCGGCGGCTGTCGGAAGCACCATATATTTT. Translated: CASSSAAVGSTIYF.